This T cell receptor (beta chain) was captured in a study of human T cells and chemical hapten exposure (dated by TCRdb to the early 2020s). General notes on the study: For sensitization, 2% DPC in acetone was applied to an approximately 2 cm by approximately 2 cm area of upper inner arm skin. Throughout the approximately 25-week study period, patients were also given weekly therapeutic DPC doses on the scalp. Patch testing on the upper back used Finn chambers containing 0.01% DPC, with scoring done after 6 days according to International Contact Dermatitis Research Group standards. Alopecia areata with under or over 50% scalp involvement, alopecia totalis and alopecia universalis were represented in the patient cohort, which was mostly female. The libraries were sequenced as a pool, and the TCR yield per sample differed mostly because of small variations in library volumes within the pool. The study tracked peripheral blood TCR repertoire changes in vivo during primary and secondary sensitization to the hapten diphenylcyclopropenone (DPC) in alopecia patients. Blood samples were taken from patients before sensitization (week 0) and at 2, 6 and about 24 weeks after DPC sensitization. About 29 alopecia patients gave blood for TCR sequencing at one to four time points (pre-sensitization, 2, 6 and 24 weeks).

Results and caveats for the whole study, not just this receptor: Because all patients had alopecia, a presumed autoimmune disease, the immune response of the patients might differ from that of healthy individuals. Compared with pre-sensitization or healthy control sets, expanded TCRs formed significantly more large CDR3 similarity clusters, which is consistent with antigen-driven responses. No change with DPC sensitization was found in the number of TCRs above 1 in 1000 frequency, and no evidence of global repertoire structure alterations was found. The number of PT1 expanded TCRs positively correlated with patch test score, significant at thresholds 8, 16 and 32 but not 4. After repeated subsampling, the strength of the expansion versus patch-test correlation and the threshold at which it became significant changed.

CDR3 length: 17 amino acids, cysteine to phenylalanine. Just CDR3 DNA is preserved here, 51 bases in frame from base 1. Sequences LNHDA (CDR1) and SQIVND (CDR2) are obtained from the germline V gene (reference sequence). V was cut back by 3 bases and J by 0 bases, leaving a gap of 12 bases between them. The sample's time point label, in plain terms: pre-sensitization, week 0. In the paper's terms, the treatment or condition label means: therapeutic diphenylcyclopropenone sensitization with weekly scalp DPC. Blood at each patch-test visit was drawn before the patch test was applied. Eligible patients were aged 18 to 70, diagnosed with alopecia, deemed suitable for DPC therapy, and excluded if pregnant. Unfractionated whole blood was collected in Tempus Blood RNA tubes, and total RNA was extracted from that blood. Points on this clonotype: Its specific antigen is unknown. No clone much larger than this one lies a single base away; base qualities are absent.

The library relied on RACE. Data came from a NextSeq 500. During library preparation, unique molecular identifiers were attached to individual cDNA molecules so that TCRs could be counted quantitatively and reproducibly. Each blood RNA sample was used to sequence both TCR alpha and TCR beta chains. In the original analysis: Samples had a median of about 96,000 TCRs, with a range from about 23,224 to 690,600. The Decombinator software suite was used to annotate V, J and CDR3 in the TCR reads. Every sample was subsampled to the same number of TCRs (28,000) for the PS versus PT1 abundance plots. Expanded TCRs were defined as absent before sensitization and observed at least eight times at the 2-week time point. The public reads were reanalyzed by TCRdb: fastp trimming at Q25, MiXCR alignment, in-frame beta chains only. CDR3 protein sequences are deduplicated, and each keeps its most common genes and DNA. TCRdb's processing, not the authors', yielded these V and J calls. The sample profile shows a few hundred thousand distinct CDR3 sequences; around 7% of them were found once. The ten largest clones take up approximately 1.2% of the sample.

The input for sequencing was whole blood, taken in connection with sensitization to the hapten diphenylcyclopropenone (DPC). This TCR derives from a man younger than 35 with alopecia areata. Some clones in this sample may be carry-over from other donors' samples. This receptor chain uses TRBV19 and TRBJ1-6, with no reliable assignment of the D segment. The DNA sequence is TGTGCCAGTAGTATTGGATCGGGGAGCTCCTATAATTCACCCCTCCACTTT. Its coded protein is CASSIGSGSSYNSPLHF.